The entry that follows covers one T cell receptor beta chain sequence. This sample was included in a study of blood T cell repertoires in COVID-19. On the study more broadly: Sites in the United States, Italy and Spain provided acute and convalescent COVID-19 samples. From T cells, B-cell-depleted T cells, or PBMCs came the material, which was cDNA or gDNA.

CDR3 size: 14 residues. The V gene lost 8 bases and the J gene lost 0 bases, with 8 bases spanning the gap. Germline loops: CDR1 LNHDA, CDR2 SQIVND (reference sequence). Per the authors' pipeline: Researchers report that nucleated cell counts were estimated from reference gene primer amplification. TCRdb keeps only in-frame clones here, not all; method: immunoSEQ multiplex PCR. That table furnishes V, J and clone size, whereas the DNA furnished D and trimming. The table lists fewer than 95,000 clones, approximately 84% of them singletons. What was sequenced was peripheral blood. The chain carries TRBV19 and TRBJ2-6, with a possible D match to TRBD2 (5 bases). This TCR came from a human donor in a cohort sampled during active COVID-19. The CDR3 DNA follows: TGTGCCAGTGCCGGGGTCTCTGGGGCCAACGTCCTGACTTTC. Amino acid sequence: CASAGVSGANVLTF.